The 5 T cell receptor beta chains presented below share a single source sample, sequenced in a study of type 1 regulatory T cells. From the reads, TCRdb called clonotypes with MiXCR, one entry per CDR3 protein. The sample lists 25,000 or so distinct CDR3 sequences, roughly two thirds occurring once. For these receptors, no antigen is known. The sequenced sample consisted of cultured T cells, either the whole culture or a sorted T cell fraction (not recorded which). Subset indicated: Tr1-enriched cell product generated in vitro against host alloantigens. Receptors originate from a human donor in good health.

The chain has TRBV12-5 and TRBJ2-7; 8 nucleotides line up with TRBD2. Germline trimming cut 6 bases from V and 13 bases from J; bases unmatched to any gene: 11. The CDR3 covers 12 residues. CDR1 LGHNT and CDR2 FRNRAP come from the germline V gene. The CDR3 DNA sequence: TGTGCTAGTGGGGACCTCAGCGGGGGAAAATACTTC. As protein: CASGDLSGGKYF.

In DNA, the CDR3 is TGCGCCAGCAGCTTGTGGTCAGTCGGCTCCTATAATTCACCCCTCCACTTT. Amino acid sequence: CASSLWSVGSYNSPLHF. The gene calls are TRBV5-1 and TRBJ1-6; D is unresolved. Deletions cut 1 base from V and 0 bases from J, with 11 bases between. The germline CDR1 and CDR2 sequences are SGHRS and YFSETQ. The CDR3 runs 17 residues.

This clonotype is labeled as medium-sized. The J gene is TRBJ1-2, the V gene TRBV6-5; 9 bases agree with TRBD1. Trimming removed 10 bases from V and 1 base from J; junction bases left unmatched: 10. The CDR3 is 15 residues long. Germline V gene lookup returns CDR1 MNHEY and CDR2 SVGAGI. The CDR3: CATLGQGTRNYGYTF. The CDR3 DNA reads as TGTGCCACCCTCGGACAGGGGACTCGTAACTATGGCTACACCTTC.

This chain uses TRBV4-1 with TRBJ1-5; no firm D call. Trimming removed 4 bases from V and 6 bases from J, with 13 bases in between. Per the germline V gene, CDR1 is MGHRA and CDR2 is YSYEKL. This CDR3 contains 14 residues. CDR3 DNA sequence: TGCGCCAGCAGCCCAGAAACGGTGGGTCAGCCCCAGCATTTT. Translating gives CASSPETVGQPQHF.

As regards this clonotype: One end of the junction fails to match germline, which may point to a read error. The chain links TRBV6-5 to TRBJ1-3, with D maybe TRBD1 (6 bases). CDR1 MNHEY and CDR2 SVGAGI come from the germline V gene. The CDR3 covers 14 residues. As DNA, the CDR3 is TGTGCCAGCAGGCCCCACCTACAGGGAAGCACCATATATTTT. It is translated as CASRPHLQGSTIYF.